Listed below are T cell receptor beta chains from one sample, sequenced in a study of post-analysis software for immune sequencing data. TCRdb itself ran the PCR reads through MiXCR, one entry per CDR3 protein. This sample has 820,000 or so distinct CDR3 sequences, with roughly 50% found just once. The source material was blood. Receptors were obtained from a girl aged 10 to 17 with multiple sclerosis. Each CDR3 is given with its conserved first and last residue. D genes are given only for firm matches. Not every row has a clone size; where given, it reads once, few, many or a size class.

V,size,D,J,DNA,CDR3
TRBV10-3,.,.,TRBJ2-7,TGTGCCATCACCCCAGGGGTGGGTTACGAGCAGTACTTC,CAITPGVGYEQYF
TRBV10-3,few,.,TRBJ1-5,TGTGCCATCAGTGAGTCGAACGAGGGGAGGCGGCAGCCCCAGCATTTT,CAISESNEGRRQPQHF
TRBV15,few,.,TRBJ1-2,TGTGCCACCAGCAGAACTCTGACAGGACTCTACACCTTC,CATSRTLTGLYTF
TRBV20-1,.,TRBD2,TRBJ2-1,TGCAGTGCTAGAGATAGGCCTAGCGGGGAGGGGGGGTTGTACAATGAGCAGTTCTTC,CSARDRPSGEGGLYNEQFF
TRBV27,.,TRBD2,TRBJ2-3,TGTGCCAGCAGTTTCCTGGGACTAGCGGTCCGGGATACGCAGTATTTT,CASSFLGLAVRDTQYF
TRBV20-1,.,TRBD1,TRBJ2-7,TGCAGTGCTCAAGCAGGGGGGACAGGGAACTACGAGCAGTACTTC,CSAQAGGTGNYEQYF
TRBV27,.,.,TRBJ2-7,TGTGCCAGCAGTTTAGTGGGGACTGGCTCCTACGAGCAGTACTTC,CASSLVGTGSYEQYF
TRBV5-1,.,TRBD2,TRBJ2-7,TGCGCCAGCAGCTCAGGAATACGACTAGCGGGAGACCACGAGCAGTACTTC,CASSSGIRLAGDHEQYF
TRBV29-1,few,TRBD1,TRBJ2-1,TGCAGCGTGTCAGGGGGCTATTCCAATGAGCAGTTCTTC,CSVSGGYSNEQFF
TRBV3-1,.,.,TRBJ2-5,TGTGCCAGCAGCCAAGATCCCGGACGTAGAGGGTACAATGAGCAGTACTTC,CASSQDPGRRGYNEQYF
TRBV29-1,.,.,TRBJ2-1,TGCAGCCTTTCCAGTAGGGCCTACTACAATGAGCAGTTCTTC,CSLSSRAYYNEQFF
TRBV10-3,many,.,TRBJ2-1,TGTGCCATCAGTGAATCAAGGCGGGGAACCGACAATGAGCAGTTCTTC,CAISESRRGTDNEQFF
TRBV20-1,.,TRBD1,TRBJ2-5,TGCAGTGCTAGATCCTGGACAGGGGGGAGCCAAGAGACCCAGTACTTC,CSARSWTGGSQETQYF
TRBV2,few,.,TRBJ2-3,TGTGCCAGCAGGTGGACAGATACGCAGTATTTT,CASRWTDTQYF
TRBV5-6,few,.,TRBJ2-7,TGTGCCAGCAGCCCAGACAGGCGAACCACCTACGAGCAGTACTTC,CASSPDRRTTYEQYF
TRBV19,.,.,TRBJ1-5,TGTGCCAGTAGTACCCCCGGGCGCGGCAATCAGCCCCAGCATTTT,CASSTPGRGNQPQHF
TRBV29-1,few,.,TRBJ2-5,TGCAGCGTTGAAGGGGGCGCTAAAGAGCAGTACTTC,CSVEGGAKEQYF
TRBV9,.,TRBD1,TRBJ1-2,TGTGCCAGCAGCGTAGAGGGACAGGGCCTCTATGGCTACACCTTC,CASSVEGQGLYGYTF
TRBV29-1,.,TRBD1,TRBJ2-3,TGCAGCGTTGGCCAATACAGGGGGCAAGGGGATACGCAGTATTTT,CSVGQYRGQGDTQYF
TRBV7-9,few,.,TRBJ1-5,TGTGCCAGCAGCTTAGGAACAGGAGAAGGGCAGCCCCAGCATTTT,CASSLGTGEGQPQHF
TRBV11-2,.,TRBD2,TRBJ2-5,TGTGCCAGCAGGGCCCTGTGGGAGGGCCGGGAGACCCAGTACTTC,CASRALWEGRETQYF